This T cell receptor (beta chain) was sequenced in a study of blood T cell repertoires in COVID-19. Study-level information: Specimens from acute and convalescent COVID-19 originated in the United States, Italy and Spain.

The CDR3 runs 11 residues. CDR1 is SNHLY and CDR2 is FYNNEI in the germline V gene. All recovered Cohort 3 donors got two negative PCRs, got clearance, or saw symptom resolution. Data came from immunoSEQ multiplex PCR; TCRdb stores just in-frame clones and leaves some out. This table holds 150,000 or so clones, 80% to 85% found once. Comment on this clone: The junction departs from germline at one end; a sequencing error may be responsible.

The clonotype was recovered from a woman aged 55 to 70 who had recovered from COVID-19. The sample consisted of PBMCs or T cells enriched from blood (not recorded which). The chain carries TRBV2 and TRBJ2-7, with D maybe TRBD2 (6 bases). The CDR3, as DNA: TGTGCCAGCAGTGAGTGGGACTCACGTGTCTTC. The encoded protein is CASSEWDSRVF. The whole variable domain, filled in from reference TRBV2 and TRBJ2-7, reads EPEVTQTPSHQVTQMGQEVILRCVPISNHLYFYWYRQILGQKVEFLVSFYNNEISEKSEIFDDQFSVERPDGSNFTLKIRSTKLEDSAMYFCASSEWDSRVFGPGTRLTVT.